The 11 T cell receptor beta chains in this list originate from one sample, sequenced in a study of human T cells and chemical hapten exposure. Described time point: patch test 2, 6 weeks after DPC sensitization. As for treatment: therapeutic diphenylcyclopropenone sensitization with weekly scalp DPC. One entry per CDR3 protein results from TCRdb running MiXCR on the RACE reads. The table includes approximately 100,000 distinct CDR3 sequences, 9.2% detected once. The sequences come from whole blood, collected in connection with sensitization to the hapten diphenylcyclopropenone (DPC). All receptors come from a woman in her forties with alopecia areata. Some clones in this sample may be carry-over from other donors' samples.

DNA for the CDR3: TGTGCCAGCAGCCTTTCGGCGCCGGTGGCAGATACGCAGTATTTT. Protein product: CASSLSAPVADTQYF. The V gene is TRBV11-2, the J gene TRBJ2-3; the D is unclear. The length of the CDR3 is 15 residues. Trimming stripped 5 bases from V and 4 bases from J, with 16 bases between. Germline CDR1 and CDR2: SGHAT and FQNNGV.

This clonotype has ten or more counts. This sequence joins TRBV12-3 or TRBV12-4 and TRBJ1-4; weak D call: TRBD1 (5 bases). Trimming shortened V by 6 bases and J by 2 bases, and 19 bases separated the two germline ends. CDR3 length: 17 residues. CDR3 residues: CASSPGQGIGTNEKLFF. The CDR3 bases are TGTGCCAGCAGCCCCGGGCAGGGAATAGGGACTAATGAAAAACTGTTTTTT.

This clonotype was observed many times. This chain links TRBV6-5 with TRBJ2-3; 8 bases line up with TRBD2. Germline CDR1 is MNHEY and CDR2 is SVGAGI. V dropped 2 bases and J dropped 3; count of bases not matched to a gene: 7. This CDR3 has 16 amino acids. In DNA, the CDR3 is TGTGCCAGCAGTTACGGACCCGGGGGGGAGACAGATACGCAGTATTTT. It is translated as CASSYGPGGETDTQYF.

The CDR3 DNA sequence: TGTGCCAGCAGCGCGGTCCCGAACACCGGGGAGCTGTTTTTT. It specifies CASSAVPNTGELFF. The chain uses TRBV11-2 and TRBJ2-2; no reliable D call. The germline CDR1 and CDR2 sequences are SGHAT and FQNNGV. V lost 5 bases and J 0 bases, leaving 7 bases between the germline ends. CDR3 size: 14 residues. Supplemented by reference TRBV11-2 and TRBJ2-2, the full variable domain reads EAGVAQSPRYKIIEKRQSVAFWCNPISGHATLYWYQQILGQGPKLLIQFQNNGVVDDSQLPKDRFSAERLKGVDSTLKIQPAKLEDSAVYLCASSAVPNTGELFFGEGSRLTVL.

This clonotype was counted between two and nine times. The chain links TRBV7-2 to TRBJ1-1; D is unclear. From germline, CDR1 is SGHTA and CDR2 FQGNSA. The CDR3 contains 13 residues. V was shortened by 5 bases and J by 4 bases, with 11 bases between the two germline ends. The CDR3, as DNA: TGTGCCAGCAGCGCCGCCCAAGGCACTGAAGCTTTCTTT. Translation gives CASSAAQGTEAFF.

The chain has TRBV12-3 or TRBV12-4 and TRBJ1-2; a possible D gene is TRBD1 (5 bases). CDR3 size: 12 residues. Trimming took off 5 bases at V and 7 bases at J, with 11 bases between the two ends. The CDR3 nucleotides read TGTGCCAGCAGTGGGGACGCTAGTGGCTACACCTTC. This codes for CASSGDASGYTF.

This clonotype has more than one count but fewer than ten. The chain employs TRBV4-3 and TRBJ2-4; 8 nucleotides match TRBD2. V was pared by 1 base and J by 0 bases, with 11 bases of the junction left unmatched. The CDR3 sequence is 19 residues long. CDR1 and CDR2 (germline): LGHNA, YSLEER. This chain's CDR3 is CASSQGAQRGFLAKNIQYF. CDR3 nucleotides: TGCGCCAGCAGCCAAGGGGCCCAGCGGGGGTTCCTAGCCAAAAACATTCAGTACTTC.

This clonotype has a handful of counts. V is TRBV25-1 and J is TRBJ1-1, with TRBD1 matching 9 bases. Germline V gene sequence: CDR1 MGHDK, CDR2 SYGVNS. J was trimmed by 0 bases and V by 5 bases; bases with no gene match: 7. The CDR3 covers 16 residues. CDR3 amino acids: CASSRGTGHMNTEAFF. The CDR3 coding sequence is TGTGCCAGCAGTCGCGGGACAGGGCATATGAACACTGAAGCTTTCTTT.

This clonotype was found a few times. This chain joins TRBV9 and TRBJ1-6; 7 bases match TRBD1. This CDR3 region has 15 residues. CDR1 is SGDLS and CDR2 is YYNGEE in the germline V gene. The V segment lost 4 bases and the J segment 9 bases; nucleotides outside the gene matches: 10. CDR3 sequence (DNA): TGTGCCAGCAGCCCCCGGGAGGGGGCAAGTTCACCCCTCCACTTT. Protein sequence: CASSPREGASSPLHF.

The V and J genes are TRBV12-3 or TRBV12-4 and TRBJ2-7; the D gene is possibly TRBD1 (6 bases). CDR3 length: 13 residues. Deletions cut 6 bases from V and 5 bases from J, with 14 bases between. The CDR3 loop is CASSPEDRNEQYF. The CDR3, as DNA: TGTGCCAGCAGCCCCGAGGACAGAAACGAGCAGTACTTC.

This clonotype came up a few times. The V and J genes are TRBV7-2 and TRBJ2-5, with TRBD2 matching 7 bases. CDR3 size: 19 residues. Losses at the gene ends were 1 base for V and 1 base for J; bases not matched to a gene: 15. Germline V gives CDR1 SGHTA, CDR2 FQGNSA. The CDR3 here is CASSLGGGPYGGTQETQYF. The CDR3, as DNA: TGTGCCAGCAGCTTAGGTGGCGGTCCTTACGGGGGGACCCAAGAGACCCAGTACTTC. Variable domain in full (rest from reference TRBV7-2 and TRBJ2-5): GAGVSQSPSNKVTEKGKDVELRCDPISGHTALYWYRQSLGQGLEFLIYFQGNSAPDKSGLPSDRFSAERTGGSVSTLTIQRTQQEDSAVYLCASSLGGGPYGGTQETQYFGPGTRLLVL.